This TCR beta chain appears in the sequencing data of a study of blood T cells in healthy people across ages. General study points: Age showed a roughly linear inverse relationship with TCR beta diversity per million T cells. The diversity estimates, figures obtained from one million T cells, were considered underestimates.

A second about 7 to 12 cycle PCR used barcoded and J-beta primers. TCRdb reprocessed the 5' RACE reads via MiXCR and lists one record per CDR3 protein. The table includes about 1.4 million distinct CDR3 sequences, 59% detected once. The germline V and J ends were trimmed by 3 bases and 1 base, with 14 bases remaining between them. This CDR3 has 15 amino acids. From germline, CDR1 is SQVTM and CDR2 ANQGSEA. On this clonotype: Its antigen remains unknown.

The V call is TRBV29-1, the J call TRBJ2-3; D is unresolved. Sequencing was carried out using blood. The clonotype originates from a man younger than 35 in good health. The CDR3 loop is CSVDSLTTRTDTQYF. Here the CDR3 DNA reads TGCAGCGTTGACTCTCTTACAACCCGCACAGATACGCAGTATTTT.